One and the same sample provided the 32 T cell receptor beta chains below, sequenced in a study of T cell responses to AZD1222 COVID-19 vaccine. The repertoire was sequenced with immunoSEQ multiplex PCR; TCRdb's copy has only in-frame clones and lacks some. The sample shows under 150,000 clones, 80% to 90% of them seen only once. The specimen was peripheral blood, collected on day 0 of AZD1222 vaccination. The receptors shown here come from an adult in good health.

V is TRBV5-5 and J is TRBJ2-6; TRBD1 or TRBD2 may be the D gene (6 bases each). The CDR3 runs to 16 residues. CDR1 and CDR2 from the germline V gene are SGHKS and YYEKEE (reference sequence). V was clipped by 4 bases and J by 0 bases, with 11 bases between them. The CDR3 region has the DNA TGTGCCAGCAGCATAGGGGGGAGCTCTGGGGCCAACGTCCTGACTTTC. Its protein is CASSIGGSSGANVLTF. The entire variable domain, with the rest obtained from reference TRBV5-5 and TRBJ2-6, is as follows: DAGVTQSPTHLIKTRGQQVTLRCSPISGHKSVSWYQQVLGQGPQFIFQYYEKEERGRGNFPDRFSARQFPNYSSELNVNALLLGDSALYLCASSIGGSSGANVLTFGAGSRLTVL.

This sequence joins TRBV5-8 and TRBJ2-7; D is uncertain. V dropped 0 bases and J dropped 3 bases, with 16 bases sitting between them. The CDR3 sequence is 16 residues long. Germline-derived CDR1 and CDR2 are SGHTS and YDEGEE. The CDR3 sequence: CASSLVVGASGYEQYF. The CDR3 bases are TGTGCCAGCAGCTTGGTAGTTGGAGCGTCAGGCTACGAGCAGTACTTC.

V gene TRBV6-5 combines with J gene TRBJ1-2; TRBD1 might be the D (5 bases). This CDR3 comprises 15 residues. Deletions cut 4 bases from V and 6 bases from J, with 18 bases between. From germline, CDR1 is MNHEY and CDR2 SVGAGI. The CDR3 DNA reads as TGTGCCAGCAGTTTTCAGGGTGCCCCGGGGAATGGCTACACCTTC. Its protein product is CASSFQGAPGNGYTF.

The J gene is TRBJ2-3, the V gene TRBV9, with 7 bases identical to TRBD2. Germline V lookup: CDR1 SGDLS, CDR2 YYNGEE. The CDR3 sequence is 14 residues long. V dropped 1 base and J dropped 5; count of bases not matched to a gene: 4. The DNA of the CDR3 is TGTGCCAGCAGCGTAACGGGAGGCAGAGATACGCAGTATTTT. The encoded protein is CASSVTGGRDTQYF.

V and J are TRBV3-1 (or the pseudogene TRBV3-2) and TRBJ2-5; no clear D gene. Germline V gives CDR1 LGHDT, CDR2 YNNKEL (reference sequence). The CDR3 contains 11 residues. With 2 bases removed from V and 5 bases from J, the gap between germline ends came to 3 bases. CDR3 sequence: CASSQLETQYF. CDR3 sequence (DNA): TGTGCCAGCAGCCAACTTGAGACCCAGTACTTC.

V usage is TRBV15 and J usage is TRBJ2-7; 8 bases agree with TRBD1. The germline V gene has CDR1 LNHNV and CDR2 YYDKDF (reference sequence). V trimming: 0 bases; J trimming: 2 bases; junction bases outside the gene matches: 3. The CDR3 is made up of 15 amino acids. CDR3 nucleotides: TGTGCCACCAGCAGAGATGGGGACAGGACCTACGAGCAGTACTTC. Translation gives CATSRDGDRTYEQYF.

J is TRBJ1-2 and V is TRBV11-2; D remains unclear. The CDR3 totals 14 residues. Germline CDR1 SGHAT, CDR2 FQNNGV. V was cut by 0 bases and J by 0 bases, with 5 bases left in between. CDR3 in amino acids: CASSLENANYGYTF. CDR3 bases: TGTGCCAGCAGCTTAGAGAACGCTAACTATGGCTACACCTTC.

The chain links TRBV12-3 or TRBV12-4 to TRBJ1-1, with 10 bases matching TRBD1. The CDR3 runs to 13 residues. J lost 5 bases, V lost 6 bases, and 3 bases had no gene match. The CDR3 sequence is CASSRDRGTEAFF. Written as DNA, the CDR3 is TGTGCCAGCAGCCGGGACAGGGGAACTGAAGCTTTCTTT.

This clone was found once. The CDR3 is CASSSPPYESYNEQFF. CDR3 nucleotide sequence: TGTGCCAGCAGCTCCCCCCCGTACGAATCCTACAATGAGCAGTTCTTC. The chain couples TRBV5-4 to TRBJ2-1; D remains unclear. The V gene lost 3 bases and the J gene lost 1 base, with 14 bases spanning the gap. Per germline, CDR1 SGHNT and CDR2 YYREEE (reference sequence). This CDR3 region has 16 residues.

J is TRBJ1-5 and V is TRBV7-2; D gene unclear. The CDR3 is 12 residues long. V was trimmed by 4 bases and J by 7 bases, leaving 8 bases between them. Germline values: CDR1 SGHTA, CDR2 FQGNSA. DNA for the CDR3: TGTGCCAGCAGCTCTGGAGGCCAGCCCCAGCATTTT. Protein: CASSSGGQPQHF.

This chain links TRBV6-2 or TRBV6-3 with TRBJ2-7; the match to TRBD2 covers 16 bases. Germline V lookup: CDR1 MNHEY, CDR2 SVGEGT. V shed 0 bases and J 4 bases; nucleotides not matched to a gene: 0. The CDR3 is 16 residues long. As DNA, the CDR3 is TGTGCCAGCAGTTACTCGGGACTAGCGGGAGGGTACGAGCAGTACTTC. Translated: CASSYSGLAGGYEQYF.

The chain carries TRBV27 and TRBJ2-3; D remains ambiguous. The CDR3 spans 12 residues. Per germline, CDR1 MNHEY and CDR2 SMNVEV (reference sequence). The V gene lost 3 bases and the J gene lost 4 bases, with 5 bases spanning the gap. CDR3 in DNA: TGTGCCAGCAGTTTGACCGCAGATACGCAGTATTTT. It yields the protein CASSLTADTQYF.

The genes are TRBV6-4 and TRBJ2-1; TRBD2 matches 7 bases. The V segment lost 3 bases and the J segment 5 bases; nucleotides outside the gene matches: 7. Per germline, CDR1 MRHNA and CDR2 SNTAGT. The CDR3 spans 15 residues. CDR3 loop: CASSEGRTRHNEQFF. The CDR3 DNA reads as TGTGCCAGCAGTGAGGGTAGGACTAGACACAATGAGCAGTTCTTC.

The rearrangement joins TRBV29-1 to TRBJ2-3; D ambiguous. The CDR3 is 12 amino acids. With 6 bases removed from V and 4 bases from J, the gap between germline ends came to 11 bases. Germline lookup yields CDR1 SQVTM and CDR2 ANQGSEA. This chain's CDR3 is CSVGWSADTQYF. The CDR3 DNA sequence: TGCAGCGTCGGGTGGTCGGCAGATACGCAGTATTTT.

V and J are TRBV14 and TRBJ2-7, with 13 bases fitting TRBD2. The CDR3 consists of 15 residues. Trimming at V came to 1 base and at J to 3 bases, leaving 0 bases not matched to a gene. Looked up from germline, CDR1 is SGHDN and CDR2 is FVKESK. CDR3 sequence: CASSQGLAGGYEQYF. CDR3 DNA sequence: TGTGCCAGCAGCCAAGGACTAGCGGGAGGCTACGAGCAGTACTTC.

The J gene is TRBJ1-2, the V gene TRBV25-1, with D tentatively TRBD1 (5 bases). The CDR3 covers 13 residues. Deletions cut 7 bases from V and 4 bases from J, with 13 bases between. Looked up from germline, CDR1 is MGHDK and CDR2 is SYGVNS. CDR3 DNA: TGTGCCAGCACCCCCCGAAGGGGCTATGGCTACACCTTC. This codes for CASTPRRGYGYTF.

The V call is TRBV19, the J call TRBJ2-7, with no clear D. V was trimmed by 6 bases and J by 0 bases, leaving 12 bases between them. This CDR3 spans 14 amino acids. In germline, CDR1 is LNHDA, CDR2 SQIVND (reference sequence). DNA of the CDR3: TGTGCCAGTAGAGCTCTTATTAACTCCTACGAGCAGTACTTC. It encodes CASRALINSYEQYF.

This CDR3 is CASSWDRWNEKLFF. As DNA, the CDR3 is TGTGCCAGCAGTTGGGACAGGTGGAACGAAAAACTGTTTTTT. The rearrangement uses TRBV28 and TRBJ1-4; 8 bases agree with TRBD1. CDR1 is MDHEN, CDR2 SYDVKM, per germline. Losses at the gene ends were 4 bases for V and 8 bases for J; bases not matched to a gene: 6. This CDR3 has 14 residues.

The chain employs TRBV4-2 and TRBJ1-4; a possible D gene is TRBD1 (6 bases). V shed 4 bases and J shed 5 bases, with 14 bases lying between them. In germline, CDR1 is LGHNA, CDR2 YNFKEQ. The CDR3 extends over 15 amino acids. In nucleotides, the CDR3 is TGTGCCAGCAGCCTTGTCCAGGGGCTAAATGAAAAACTGTTTTTT. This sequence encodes CASSLVQGLNEKLFF.

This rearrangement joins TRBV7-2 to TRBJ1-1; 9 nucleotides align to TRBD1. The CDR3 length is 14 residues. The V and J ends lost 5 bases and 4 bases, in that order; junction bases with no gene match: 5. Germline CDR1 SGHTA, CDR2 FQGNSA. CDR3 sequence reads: CASSPNRGRTEAFF. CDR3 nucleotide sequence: TGTGCCAGCAGCCCCAACAGGGGGCGCACTGAAGCTTTCTTT. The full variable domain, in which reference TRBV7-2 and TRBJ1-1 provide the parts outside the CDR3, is GAGVSQSPSNKVTEKGKDVELRCDPISGHTALYWYRQSLGQGLEFLIYFQGNSAPDKSGLPSDRFSAERTGGSVSTLTIQRTQQEDSAVYLCASSPNRGRTEAFFGQGTRLTVV.

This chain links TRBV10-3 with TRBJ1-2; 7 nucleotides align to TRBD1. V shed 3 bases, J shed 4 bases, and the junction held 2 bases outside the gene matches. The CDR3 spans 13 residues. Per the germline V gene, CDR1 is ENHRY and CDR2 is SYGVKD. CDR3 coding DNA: TGTGCCATCAGTGACAACAGGGGCTATGGCTACACCTTC. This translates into CAISDNRGYGYTF.

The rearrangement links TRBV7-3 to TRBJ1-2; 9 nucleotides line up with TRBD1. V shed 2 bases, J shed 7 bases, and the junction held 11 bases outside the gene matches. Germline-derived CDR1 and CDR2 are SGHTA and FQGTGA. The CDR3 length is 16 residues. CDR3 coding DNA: TGTGCCAGCAGCTTACGCTGGGACAGGGAGATTCGTGGCTACACCTTC. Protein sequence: CASSLRWDREIRGYTF. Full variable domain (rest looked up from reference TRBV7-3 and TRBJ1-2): GAGVSQTPSNKVTEKGKYVELRCDPISGHTALYWYRQSLGQGPEFLIYFQGTGAADDSGLPNDRFFAVRPEGSVSTLKIQRTERGDSAVYLCASSLRWDREIRGYTFGSGTRLTVV.

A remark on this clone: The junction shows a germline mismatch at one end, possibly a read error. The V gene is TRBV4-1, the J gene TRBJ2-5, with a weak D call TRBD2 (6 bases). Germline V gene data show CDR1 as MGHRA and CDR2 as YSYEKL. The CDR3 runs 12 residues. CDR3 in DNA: TGCGCCAGCAGCCAAGATCGGAGGGGACTCCACTTC. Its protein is CASSQDRRGLHF.

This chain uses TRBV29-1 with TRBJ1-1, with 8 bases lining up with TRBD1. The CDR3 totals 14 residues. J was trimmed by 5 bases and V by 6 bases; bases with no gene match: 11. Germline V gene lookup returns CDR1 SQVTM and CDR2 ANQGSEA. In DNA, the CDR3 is TGCAGCGTGGCTTCTACAGGGGGAAAGACTGAAGCTTTCTTT. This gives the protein CSVASTGGKTEAFF.

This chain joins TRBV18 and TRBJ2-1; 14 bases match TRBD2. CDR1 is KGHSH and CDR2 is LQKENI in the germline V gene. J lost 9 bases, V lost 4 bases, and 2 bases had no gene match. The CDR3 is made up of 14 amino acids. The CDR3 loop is CASSRGTSGSEQFF. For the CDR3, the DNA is TGTGCCAGCTCACGGGGGACTAGCGGGAGTGAGCAGTTCTTC.

The CDR3 reads CASSLVWLAENEQFF. As DNA, the CDR3 is TGCGCCAGCAGCTTGGTTTGGCTAGCGGAGAATGAGCAGTTCTTC. The genes are TRBV5-1 and TRBJ2-1; 7 bases line up with TRBD2. The V segment lost 0 bases and the J segment 7 bases; nucleotides outside the gene matches: 7. Germline V lookup: CDR1 SGHRS, CDR2 YFSETQ. The CDR3 is 15 residues long.

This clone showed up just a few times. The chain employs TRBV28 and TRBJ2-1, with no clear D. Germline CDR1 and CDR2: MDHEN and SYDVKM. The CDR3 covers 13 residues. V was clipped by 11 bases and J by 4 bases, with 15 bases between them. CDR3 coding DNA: TGTGCCTCCCGGGCCCTCTCTTACAATGAGCAGTTCTTC. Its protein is CASRALSYNEQFF.

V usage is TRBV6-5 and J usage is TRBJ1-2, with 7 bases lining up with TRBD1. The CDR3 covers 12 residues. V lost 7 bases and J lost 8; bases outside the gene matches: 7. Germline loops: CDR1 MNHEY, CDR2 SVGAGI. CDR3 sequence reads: CASTPGGGGYTF. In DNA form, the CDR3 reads TGTGCCAGCACGCCCGGAGGGGGCGGCTACACCTTC.

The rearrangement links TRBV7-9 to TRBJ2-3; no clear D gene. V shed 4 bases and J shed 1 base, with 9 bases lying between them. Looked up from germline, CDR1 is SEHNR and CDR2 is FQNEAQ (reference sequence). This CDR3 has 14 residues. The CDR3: CASSSTPRTDTQYF. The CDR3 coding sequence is TGTGCCAGCAGCTCGACTCCTCGCACAGATACGCAGTATTTT.

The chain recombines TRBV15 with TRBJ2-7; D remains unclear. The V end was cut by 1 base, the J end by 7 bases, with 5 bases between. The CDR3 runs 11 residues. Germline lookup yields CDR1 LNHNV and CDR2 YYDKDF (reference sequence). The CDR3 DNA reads TGTGCCACCAGCAGAGCTGGGGAGCAGTACTTC. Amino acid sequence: CATSRAGEQYF.

The CDR3 is CASSFSPVGGRGNQPQHF. For the CDR3, the DNA is TGTGCCAGCAGCTTTTCCCCAGTGGGGGGGAGAGGCAATCAGCCCCAGCATTTT. The V gene is TRBV7-9, the J gene TRBJ1-5; maybe TRBD1 (5 bases). Germline values: CDR1 SEHNR, CDR2 FQNEAQ (reference sequence). The V gene lost 3 bases and the J gene lost 2 bases, with 20 bases spanning the gap. CDR3 length equals 18 residues.

CDR3 in amino acids: CASTPTGGGTGELFF. The CDR3 DNA reads as TGTGCCAGCACCCCGACAGGGGGCGGCACCGGGGAGCTGTTTTTT. This chain connects TRBV6-5 to TRBJ2-2; 10 bases agree with TRBD1. Germline CDR1 and CDR2: MNHEY and SVGAGI. CDR3 size: 15 residues. The V and J ends lost 7 bases and 4 bases, in that order; junction bases with no gene match: 6.